The 18 T cell receptor beta chains listed next were all sequenced from one sample in a study of T-cell memory formation after mild COVID-19. TCRdb independently ran MiXCR on the 5' RACE reads; one entry per CDR3 protein. The sample has more than 150,000 distinct CDR3 sequences; 11% are singletons. The sample was PBMCs or a T cell subset sorted from them (not recorded which). These receptor sequences come from a man younger than 30 who had mild COVID-19 (a few samples of this study predate the infection). Cell type and time point are not known.

The chain joins TRBV6-4 to TRBJ2-7, with D perhaps given as TRBD1 or TRBD2 (7 bases each). The CDR3 covers 15 residues. V gave up 4 bases and J gave up 4 bases, with 17 bases separating them. Germline values: CDR1 MRHNA, CDR2 SNTAGT. DNA of the CDR3: TGTGCCAGCAGTGCCTCAGGGGGGGAGGGTTACGAGCAGTACTTC. This gives the protein CASSASGGEGYEQYF.

A few counts support this clonotype. The chain joins TRBV7-6 to TRBJ1-1; D is undetermined. This CDR3 is 15 amino acids long. Germline assignment: CDR1 SGHVS and CDR2 FNYEAQ. The V gene lost 6 bases and the J gene lost 0 bases, with 14 bases spanning the gap. The CDR3 DNA sequence: TGTGCCAGCAGTTCCTCGGTACAGCTGAACACTGAAGCTTTCTTT. It specifies CASSSSVQLNTEAFF.

This clonotype turned up a few times. The chain couples TRBV19 to TRBJ1-1; D is unclear. Germline loops: CDR1 LNHDA, CDR2 SQIVND (reference sequence). The CDR3 sequence is 18 residues long. The V and J ends lost 1 base and 4 bases respectively, with 22 bases between them. This chain's CDR3 is CASSIAPIRRTRSTEAFF. DNA of the CDR3: TGTGCCAGTAGTATAGCCCCTATAAGACGAACTCGAAGCACTGAAGCTTTCTTT.

This clonotype was seen many times. The chain employs TRBV5-8 and TRBJ2-3; D is perhaps TRBD2 (5 bases). Deletions cut 5 bases from V and 2 bases from J, with 12 bases between. The CDR3 has 14 amino acids. CDR1 and CDR2 (germline): SGHTS, YDEGEE. The CDR3 loop is CASSSGVYTDTQYF. CDR3 DNA: TGTGCCAGCAGTTCCGGGGTCTACACAGATACGCAGTATTTT.

The V gene is TRBV6-5, the J gene TRBJ2-1; D remains unclear. The CDR3 extends over 11 amino acids. Trimming took off 4 bases at V and 8 bases at J, with 6 bases between the two ends. CDR1 is MNHEY and CDR2 is SVGAGI in the germline V gene. For the CDR3, the DNA is TGTGCCAGCAGTTTCGGACATGAGCAGTTCTTC. It is translated as CASSFGHEQFF.

A few counts support this clonotype. The V and J genes are TRBV12-3 or TRBV12-4 and TRBJ2-5, with 13 positions matching TRBD2. There are 15 residues in the CDR3. V shed 6 bases, J shed 5 bases, and the junction held 6 bases outside the gene matches. This CDR3 is CASSLGLAGLETQYF. The CDR3, as DNA: TGTGCCAGCAGCCTGGGACTAGCGGGGTTGGAGACCCAGTACTTC.

This clonotype was counted many times. The chain links TRBV2 to TRBJ2-3; 13 nucleotides line up with TRBD2. Germline CDR1 SNHLY, CDR2 FYNNEI. Trimming cost V 0 bases and J 5 bases; bases outside gene matches: 2. The CDR3 is 16 residues long. The DNA for the CDR3 is TGTGCCAGCAGTGAAGCGGGACTAGCGGGGAGAGATACGCAGTATTTT. It is translated as CASSEAGLAGRDTQYF.

The rearrangement joins TRBV7-2 to TRBJ1-1; D ambiguous. V was clipped by 4 bases and J by 1 base, with 13 bases between them. Germline V gene lookup returns CDR1 SGHTA and CDR2 FQGNSA. There are 15 residues in the CDR3. The CDR3 coding sequence is TGTGCCAGCAGCTCCACAAGGCCTCCGAACACTGAAGCTTTCTTT. Protein sequence: CASSSTRPPNTEAFF.

This clonotype came up a few times. This chain connects TRBV10-3 to TRBJ2-2; D is unresolved. The CDR3 has 11 amino acids. V was clipped by 4 bases and J by 8 bases, with 5 bases between them. Germline assignment: CDR1 ENHRY and CDR2 SYGVKD. This CDR3 reads CAISAVGELFF. CDR3 nucleotide sequence: TGTGCCATCAGTGCTGTTGGGGAGCTGTTTTTT.

This clonotype was found a few times. The genes are TRBV6-2 or TRBV6-3 and TRBJ2-5; D uncertain. The CDR3 totals 13 residues. CDR1 and CDR2 (germline): MNHEY, SVGEGT. Trimming pared 7 bases from V and 0 bases from J, leaving 9 bases between. In DNA form, the CDR3 reads TGTGCCAGCACCCCGACCAACCAAGAGACCCAGTACTTC. Translating it yields CASTPTNQETQYF.

The chain employs TRBV7-2 and TRBJ2-1; D remains ambiguous. V was clipped by 5 bases and J by 10 bases, with 15 bases between them. From germline, CDR1 is SGHTA and CDR2 FQGNSA. This CDR3 is 13 amino acids long. CDR3 in amino acids: CASSVSLDREQFF. The CDR3 nucleotides are TGTGCCAGCAGCGTGTCGCTTGACCGCGAGCAGTTCTTC. Supplemented by reference TRBV7-2 and TRBJ2-1, the full variable domain reads GAGVSQSPSNKVTEKGKDVELRCDPISGHTALYWYRQSLGQGLEFLIYFQGNSAPDKSGLPSDRFSAERTGGSVSTLTIQRTQQEDSAVYLCASSVSLDREQFFGPGTRLTVL.

This clonotype turned up a few times. The chain has TRBV4-1 and TRBJ2-1; TRBD1 might be the D (5 bases). Trimming left V 3 bases short and J 10 bases short, with 19 bases between. This CDR3 contains 15 residues. Germline V gives CDR1 MGHRA, CDR2 YSYEKL. The CDR3 spells CASSQTQVALGEQFF. CDR3 nucleotide sequence: TGCGCCAGCAGCCAGACACAGGTGGCCTTGGGAGAGCAGTTCTTC.

This clonotype was counted a few times. This chain connects TRBV20-1 to TRBJ2-5; 7 bases fit TRBD2. V shed 5 bases and J 5 bases; nucleotides not matched to a gene: 11. Germline CDR1 and CDR2: DFQATT and SNEGSKA (reference sequence). The CDR3 has 14 amino acids. CDR3 in amino acids: CSAELTRGGETQYF. The CDR3 DNA reads TGCAGTGCTGAGCTCACGCGGGGAGGGGAGACCCAGTACTTC.

The CDR3 DNA reads TGTGCCCTATACTCGGGGAGCTCGCAGTATTTT. It encodes CALYSGSSQYF. This sequence joins TRBV30 and TRBJ2-3, with D maybe TRBD2 (5 bases). The CDR3 extends over 11 amino acids. Trimming removed 8 bases at V and 10 bases at J, with 16 bases between. Germline V lookup: CDR1 GTSNPN, CDR2 SVGIG (reference sequence).

This clonotype has ten or more counts. This sequence joins TRBV29-1 and TRBJ2-1; D is uncertain. The CDR3 is 16 residues long. Germline V gene data show CDR1 as SQVTM and CDR2 as ANQGSEA. V was shortened by 1 base and J by 2 bases, with 15 bases between the two germline ends. The CDR3: CSVEGAATWPYNEQFF. CDR3 nucleotides: TGCAGCGTTGAAGGGGCAGCTACTTGGCCCTACAATGAGCAGTTCTTC.

This clonotype has just a few counts. V is TRBV3-1 and J is TRBJ2-3; D assignment may be TRBD1 or TRBD2 (6 bases each). The CDR3 contains 16 residues. Germline V gene lookup returns CDR1 LGHDT and CDR2 YNNKEL (reference sequence). Between the trimmed V and J ends, which lost 5 bases and 6 bases, there was a span of 21 bases. In DNA form, the CDR3 reads TGTGCCAGCAGCACACGGTTTCGAAGGGGGGATGATACGCAGTATTTT. It specifies CASSTRFRRGDDTQYF.

This chain connects TRBV12-3 or TRBV12-4 to TRBJ1-1; a weak D match, TRBD1 (5 bases). The CDR3 runs to 15 residues. The V and J ends lost 5 bases and 1 base respectively, with 14 bases between them. The CDR3 coding sequence is TGTGCCAGCAGTGCCTGGGGACGGAGGAACACTGAAGCTTTCTTT. Translating gives CASSAWGRRNTEAFF.

In its sample, this clonotype was seen many times. The rearrangement joins TRBV4-1 to TRBJ2-5; D unclear. The V gene's germline CDR1 is MGHRA and CDR2 YSYEKL. This CDR3 contains 14 residues. Trimming stripped 2 bases from V and 5 bases from J, with 12 bases between. CDR3 DNA: TGCGCCAGCAGCCAAAGGACGGTTCTGGAGACCCAGTACTTC. Translating gives CASSQRTVLETQYF.